The text below deals with one T cell receptor beta chain. Its antigen is not known. These data originate in a study of cytomegalovirus exposure and HLA in healthy donors. Overall study context: Early on, a data release was issued that held roughly 86 million unique TCRs from HLA-typed donors. General study findings and limits: Across donors, presence/absence analyses took sequencing depth to be roughly uniform. Certain sequence variants were highly shared and formed a cluster, and this cluster was likely a sequencing artifact.

V dropped 6 bases and J dropped 6; count of bases not matched to a gene: 11. In germline, CDR1 is WNHNN, CDR2 SYGVQD (reference sequence). CDR3 length: 15 residues. Vbeta (60) and Jbeta (13) primers were used in the PCR. Using immunoSEQ multiplex PCR, the repertoire was profiled, and TCRdb retains in-frame clones only, with some absent. The table includes hundreds of thousands of clones, approximately 83% detected once. The sequencing input was PBMCs. The chain combines TRBV10-1 with TRBJ1-5; 7 nucleotides agree with TRBD1. This receptor was identified in a boy aged 2 to 10 in good health and CMV-seronegative. CDR3 DNA: TGCGCCAGCAGCGAAAGCCTGGACAGGTTTCAGCCCCAGCATTTT. This codes for CASSESLDRFQPQHF.